This TCR beta chain was observed in a study of regulatory T cells in long-lasting Graves disease. Points from the study as a whole: Favored gene segments in persistent disease were TRBV28, TRBJ1-2 and TRBJ2-5. A reduction in accuracy may have resulted from the small sample size. Clonotypes that were public and shared totalled 2,500 to 3,000 in persistent patients versus over 800 in new patients.

The TCR beta library used iRepertoire HTBI primers with Arm-PCR amplification of CDR3. One entry per CDR3 protein results from TCRdb running MiXCR on the multiplex PCR reads. The table shows approximately 230,000 distinct CDR3 sequences, with about 17% occurring only once. The time point: newly diagnosed GD, antithyroid drugs for less than 3 months. Preparation of the TCR library used RNA extracted from PBMCs. The CDR3 covers 14 residues. The germline V gene has CDR1 LNHDA and CDR2 SQIVND (reference sequence). Between the trimmed V and J ends, which lost 2 bases and 2 bases, there was a span of 9 bases. This clonotype was detected ten times or more. Its antigen is not identified.

The chain is built from TRBV19 and TRBJ1-2; tentatively, D is TRBD1 (6 bases). The TCR was taken from a female donor with Graves disease. Material: peripheral blood mononuclear cells (PBMCs), obtained at new diagnosis, from a patient treated with antithyroid drugs. The CDR3 loop reads CASSILQGNYGYTF. Written as DNA, the CDR3 is TGTGCCAGTAGTATACTGCAGGGGAACTATGGCTACACCTTC.